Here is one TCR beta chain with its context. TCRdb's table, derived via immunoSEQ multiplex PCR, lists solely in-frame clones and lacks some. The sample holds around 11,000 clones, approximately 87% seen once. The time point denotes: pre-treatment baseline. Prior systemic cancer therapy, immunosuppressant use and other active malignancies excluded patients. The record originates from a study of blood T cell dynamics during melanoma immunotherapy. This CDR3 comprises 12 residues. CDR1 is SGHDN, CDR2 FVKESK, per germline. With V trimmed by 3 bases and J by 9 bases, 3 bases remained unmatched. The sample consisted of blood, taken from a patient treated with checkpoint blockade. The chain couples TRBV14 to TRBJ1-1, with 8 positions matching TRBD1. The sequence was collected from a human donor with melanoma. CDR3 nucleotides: TGTGCCAGCAGCCAGGACAGGGTAAAAGCTTTCTTT. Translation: CASSQDRVKAFF.